This T cell receptor beta chain was observed in a study of identical twins listed by TCRdb under 2016. Describing the broader study: The study deep-sequenced TCR alpha and beta repertoires from monozygotic twins, unrelated adults of various ages and cord blood to test whether fetal clonotypes persist. To rule out contamination, the twin experiments were replicated at different times with different library preparation protocols.

Trimming takes 4 bases off V and 4 bases off J; junction bases not matched to a gene: 6. Including the terminal cysteine and phenylalanine, the CDR3 comprises 14 residues. Only the CDR3 region is kept as DNA, spanning 42 bases read in frame from base 1. CDR1 and CDR2 are read off the germline V gene (reference sequence) as DFQATT and SNEGSKA. In its sample, this clonotype was seen many times. This clone's antigen is unknown. Nothing much larger sits one base from this clone, and base qualities are not available. Study-wide findings and limitations: The excess sharing between twins in beta out-of-frame sequences was weaker because fewer shared sequences reduced the signal-to-noise ratio. Because the same donors could not be followed over many years, conclusions were based on cross-sectional statistical analysis. Invariant T cells such as MAIT and iNKT could partly confound zero-insertion analyses, although diverse VJ usage argued against such confounding for most clonotypes. Fewer insertions were carried by abundant cord blood beta clonotypes, a similar but weaker trend appeared in young adult naive repertoires, and no such trend appeared in memory repertoires. Compared with coincidental sharing between unrelated individuals, an excess of low generation-probability sequences was observed among out-of-frame TCR alpha sequences shared between twins. Out-of-frame TCR alpha sharing in monozygotic twins was systematically underestimated by recombination models, whereas sharing between unrelated individuals was in agreement with the recombination models.

Only healthy Caucasian donors were included. The researchers also sequenced three unrelated adults who were not twins: a male aged 18 to 30, a male aged 50 to 60, and a female aged 50 to 60. Using Miltenyi CD45RO+ enrichment and human naive T-cell isolation kits, memory (CD45RO+) and naive T cells were isolated from PBMC. Libraries were constructed by 5' RACE. Sequencing took place on an Illumina HiSeq 2000. A universal primer binding site was added through template switching, and the final cDNA carried a unique molecular identifier so that TCR cDNA molecules could be counted accurately. Specific primers in the conserved constant-segment region were used to synthesize first-strand cDNA for TCR alpha and beta chains. To control for contamination, every cDNA library was double barcoded, receiving both a SMART-Mk sample barcode and Illumina barcodes. TruSeq adapter sequences and Illumina sample barcodes were added in two successive PCR steps. TCR alpha and beta cDNA libraries were sequenced on the Illumina HiSeq platform with custom primers. In the source study's methods: Unique molecular identifiers were extracted from raw reads with MiGEC, and CDR3 positions were determined with MiXCR. Recombination models were inferred per individual with the repgenHMM and IGoR tools using an EM algorithm. Shared clonotypes were analyzed with the tcR package in R, and sharing was normalized by the product of cloneset sizes. To study raw recombination free of thymic and clonal selection effects, out-of-frame nonproductive sequences were analyzed. TCRdb reprocessed the public reads (quality trimming at Q25 with fastp, clone calling with MiXCR) and kept in-frame beta chains. CDR3 protein sequences are deduplicated, and each keeps its most common genes and DNA. These V and J calls rely on TCRdb rather than the paper's analysis. This sample comprises roughly 690,000 distinct CDR3 sequences, roughly 6.2% of them detected only once. In total, the top ten clones hold 1.5% to 2% of the sample.

The V and J genes are TRBV20-1 and TRBJ1-3; 8 middle bases align to TRBD1. Sequencing input: naive T cells sorted from blood. What the cell subset or site label conveys for this sample: cells isolated with a human naive T-cell isolation kit. This clonotype was obtained from a man younger than 35 in good health. The CDR3 region has the sequence CSATRQGRGNTIYF. Read as DNA, the sequence is TGCAGTGCTACCCGACAGGGGCGCGGAAACACCATATATTTT.